This T cell receptor beta chain was recorded in a study of T cell changes during pregnancy in multiple sclerosis. Germline CDR1 is SGHTA and CDR2 is FQGTGA. The V end lost 2 bases, the J end lost 0 bases, and 8 bases lay between the germline ends. This CDR3 spans 15 amino acids. Here immunoSEQ multiplex PCR was the method, and the copy in TCRdb shows in-frame clones only, minus some. In the table there are about 110,000 clones, 80% to 95% of which are singletons. This clonotype was obtained from a female donor with multiple sclerosis, enrolled in a pregnancy study. Sequenced material: peripheral blood, taken after pregnancy. The chain joins TRBV7-3 to TRBJ2-1; TRBD2 might be the D (6 bases). The CDR3 protein is CASSLDGSSYNEQFF. The CDR3 DNA reads as TGTGCCAGCAGCTTAGACGGGAGCTCCTACAATGAGCAGTTCTTC.